The 20 T cell receptor beta chains listed next were all sequenced from one sample in a study of T cells in women clearing cervical HPV infection. Profiling relied on immunoSEQ multiplex PCR, and the TCRdb table lists in-frame clones only, not all of them. This sample lists some 20,000 clones; its ten largest clones have roughly 7%. The sequenced sample was blood buffy coat. The receptor source for this set is a woman between 18 and 70 years old with a cervical HPV16 infection that either progressed to CIN3+ or cleared (not recorded which).

As to this clone: The read halts 3 residues ahead of the CDR3 end, with the missing end drawn from the germline J gene. The chain has TRBV2 and TRBJ2-5, with 15 bases lining up with TRBD2. CDR1 is SNHLY and CDR2 is FYNNEI in the germline V gene. The CDR3 extends over 18 amino acids. V was pared by 4 bases and J by 4 bases, with 10 bases of the junction left unmatched. The sequenced part of the CDR3 DNA is TGTGCCAGCAGTGGCCCGGGACTAGCGGGAGGAGCAAGAGAGACC. Its protein product is CASSGPGLAGGARET. The whole CDR3 sequence is CASSGPGLAGGARETQYF.

With respect to this clone: The read falls 3 residues short of the CDR3 end, and the missing part is taken from the germline J gene. V and J are TRBV5-1 and TRBJ2-3; D unresolved. Germline V gives CDR1 SGHRS, CDR2 YFSETQ. Trimming cost V 4 bases and J 4 bases, with 13 bases left between them. The CDR3 is made up of 14 amino acids. The sequenced part of the CDR3 DNA is TGCGCCAGCAGCCTAGACCCGGAAGCAGATACG. Amino acid sequence: CASSLDPEADT. The entire CDR3 reads CASSLDPEADTQYF.

As regards this clone: The CDR3 is cut off 3 residues early in the read; its end comes from the germline J gene. V is TRBV28 and J is TRBJ1-1, with 11 nucleotides matching TRBD1. This CDR3 contains 14 residues. J gave up 5 bases and V 4 bases, and 3 bases lay outside the gene matches. Germline V lookup: CDR1 MDHEN, CDR2 SYDVKM. The CDR3 DNA, read in part, is TGTGCCAGCAGTTCGGGACAGGGGGGAACTGAA. This translates into CASSSGQGGTE. The whole CDR3 protein is CASSSGQGGTEAFF.

As concerns this clone: The read is 3 residues too short to cover the CDR3 end, so that end is filled in from the germline J gene. The rearrangement links TRBV5-6 to TRBJ2-2; 8 bases are shared with TRBD2. The CDR3 has 14 amino acids. Germline loops: CDR1 SGHDT, CDR2 YYEEEE. This CDR3 reads CASSLGGRTEKLFF. CDR3 bases read: TGTGCCAGCAGCTTGGGCGGGAGGACTGAAAAG.

Note on this clone: The read falls 3 residues short of the CDR3 end, and the missing part is taken from the germline J gene. The chain recombines TRBV20-1 with TRBJ2-7; 10 bases agree with TRBD1. The trim removed 6 bases at V and 2 bases at J, leaving 1 base unmatched. The length of the CDR3 is 12 residues. Germline-derived CDR1 and CDR2 are DFQATT and SNEGSKA (reference sequence). CDR3: CSAGTGAYEQYF. The DNA read from the CDR3 is TGCAGTGCCGGGACAGGGGCCTACGAG.

Concerning this clone: The CDR3 goes on 3 residues after the read ends, and that part is filled in from the germline J gene. The chain combines TRBV28 with TRBJ2-7; a weak D match, TRBD1 (5 bases). CDR1 MDHEN and CDR2 SYDVKM come from the germline V gene. This CDR3 is 12 amino acids long. Between the trimmed V and J ends, which lost 7 bases and 3 bases, there was a span of 10 bases. The sequenced CDR3 bases are TGTGCCAGCACAAGGGGCAACTACGAG. It translates to CASTRGNYE. The entire CDR3 protein is CASTRGNYEQYF. Complete variable domain (other parts from reference TRBV28 and TRBJ2-7): DVKVTQSSRYLVKRTGEKVFLECVQDMDHENMFWYRQDPGLGLRLIYFSYDVKMKEKGDIPEGYSVSREKKERFSLILESASTNQTSMYLCASTRGNYEQYFGPGTRLTVT.

Remarks on this clone: The read halts 3 residues ahead of the CDR3 end, with the missing end drawn from the germline J gene. The rearrangement links TRBV7-2 to TRBJ2-5; 7 positions agree with TRBD1. With 1 base clipped from V and 7 bases from J, the junction kept 0 bases outside the gene matches. This CDR3 has 12 amino acids. Germline lookup yields CDR1 SGHTA and CDR2 FQGNSA. The DNA read from the CDR3 is TGTGCCAGCAGCTTAGGGACAGGGACC. Translation gives CASSLGTGT. The whole CDR3 sequence is CASSLGTGTQYF. Supplemented by reference TRBV7-2 and TRBJ2-5, the full variable domain reads GAGVSQSPSNKVTEKGKDVELRCDPISGHTALYWYRQSLGQGLEFLIYFQGNSAPDKSGLPSDRFSAERTGGSVSTLTIQRTQQEDSAVYLCASSLGTGTQYFGPGTRLLVL.

The CDR3 loop is CASSQARQGFEKLFF. The sequenced CDR3 bases are TGTGCCAGCAGCCAAGCCCGGCAGGGATTCGAAAAA. The chain links TRBV4-2 to TRBJ1-4; possibly TRBD1 for D (5 bases). The CDR3 end is not reached by the read, which stops 3 residues before it; the germline J gene fills it in. The germline gives CDR1 LGHNA, CDR2 YNFKEQ. CDR3 length equals 15 residues. The V and J ends lost 1 base and 8 bases respectively, with 14 bases between them.

The CDR3 loop reads CASSELTSGRQETQYF. CDR3 bases read: TGTGCCAGCAGTGAACTTACTAGCGGGAGGCAAGAGACG. V gene TRBV6-1 combines with J gene TRBJ2-3, with 12 bases that match TRBD2. Read coverage stops 3 residues before the CDR3 terminus; the germline J gene supplies the remainder. This CDR3 is 16 amino acids long. CDR1 MNHNS and CDR2 SASEGT come from the germline V gene.

On this clone: The read terminates 3 residues ahead of where the CDR3 ends, so the germline J gene completes it. J is TRBJ2-3 and V is TRBV6-2 or TRBV6-3; D might be TRBD2 (5 bases). The germline V and J ends were trimmed by 10 bases and 4 bases, with 24 bases remaining between them. The CDR3 is 16 residues long. Germline CDR1 reads MNHEY; CDR2 reads SVGEGT. The sequenced CDR3 bases are TGTGCCACCTCGACTTGGACTGACCCTAGTGCAGATACG. It is translated as CATSTWTDPSADT. The CDR3 as a whole reads CATSTWTDPSADTQYF.

About this clone itself: Read data end 3 residues before the CDR3 end; the end is taken from the germline J gene. V gene TRBV7-2 combines with J gene TRBJ2-1; tentatively, D is TRBD1 (6 bases). The CDR3 is 14 amino acids. The ends were cut back, 3 bases at V and 0 bases at J, with 6 bases in the middle. CDR1 SGHTA and CDR2 FQGNSA come from the germline V gene. CDR3 bases read: TGTGCCAGCAGCTTGGACAGCTCCTACAATGAG. Translating gives CASSLDSSYNE. The CDR3 reads in full as CASSLDSSYNEQFF.

Notes on this clone: The CDR3 is cut off 3 residues early in the read; its end comes from the germline J gene. The rearrangement links TRBV11-2 to TRBJ1-5; a weak D match, TRBD1 (6 bases). Germline V gene sequence: CDR1 SGHAT, CDR2 FQNNGV. This CDR3 is 13 amino acids long. Deletions cut 1 base from V and 7 bases from J, with 8 bases between. The CDR3: CASSLAGDQPQHF. Partial CDR3 DNA: TGTGCCAGCAGCTTAGCAGGGGACCAGCCC.

The CDR3 sequence: CASSIDRGTDTQYF. Incomplete CDR3 DNA: TGTGCCAGTAGTATTGACAGAGGCACAGATACG. The rearrangement uses TRBV19 and TRBJ2-3; D may be TRBD1 (5 bases). The CDR3 end lies 3 residues beyond the end of the read and is filled in from the germline J gene. CDR1 and CDR2 from the germline V gene are LNHDA and SQIVND (reference sequence). V was clipped by 3 bases and J by 1 base, with 8 bases between them. This CDR3 region has 14 residues.

About this clone: The read is 3 residues too short to cover the CDR3 end, so that end is filled in from the germline J gene. The chain couples TRBV10-1 to TRBJ1-1; D not resolved. The CDR3 is 14 residues long. CDR1 is WNHNN, CDR2 SYGVQD, per germline (reference sequence). V was shortened by 2 bases and J by 0 bases, with 7 bases between the two germline ends. CDR3 region: CASSEDSMNTEAFF. CDR3 bases read: TGCGCCAGCAGTGAGGACTCCATGAACACTGAA.

Comments on this clone: The sequence runs out 3 residues before the end of the CDR3; the remainder is reconstructed from the germline J gene. The chain joins TRBV18 to TRBJ2-3; no clear D gene. Germline CDR1 and CDR2: KGHSH and LQKENI. The CDR3 is 13 amino acids. CDR3 DNA (partial): TGTGCCAGCTCACCACTGGTTGAGGTGACG. It yields the protein CASSPLVEVT. The CDR3 as a whole reads CASSPLVEVTQYF. Drawing the rest from reference TRBV18 and TRBJ2-3, the complete variable domain is NAGVMQNPRHLVRRRGQEARLRCSPMKGHSHVYWYRQLPEEGLKFMVYLQKENIIDESGMPKERFSAEFPKEGPSILRIQQVVRGDSAAYFCASSPLVEVTQYFGPGTRLTVL.

This clone is deemed medium-sized (0.01 to 0.1%) by its frequency. Read data end 3 residues before the CDR3 end; the end is taken from the germline J gene. This chain connects TRBV7-2 to TRBJ2-4; maybe TRBD1 (6 bases). CDR1 and CDR2 from the germline V gene are SGHTA and FQGNSA. The CDR3 covers 14 residues. V was clipped by 6 bases and J by 1 base, with 10 bases between them. The CDR3: CASSDTGAKNIQYF. CDR3 bases read: TGTGCCAGCAGTGACACAGGGGCCAAAAACATT.

Comment on this clone: The read terminates 3 residues ahead of where the CDR3 ends, so the germline J gene completes it. The chain carries TRBV29-1 and TRBJ1-5, with 7 bases identical to TRBD1. V trimming: 4 bases; J trimming: 6 bases; junction bases outside the gene matches: 6. Germline values: CDR1 SQVTM, CDR2 ANQGSEA. This CDR3 comprises 13 residues. CDR3: CSVVSRDSQPQHF. The CDR3 DNA, read in part, is TGCAGCGTTGTCTCCAGGGACAGTCAGCCC.

With respect to this clone: The read terminates 3 residues before the CDR3 end, so the remaining end is supplied by the germline J gene. This sequence joins TRBV14 and TRBJ1-1; tentatively, D is TRBD1 (6 bases). Germline loops: CDR1 SGHDN, CDR2 FVKESK. The CDR3 contains 16 residues. Trimming left V 1 base short and J 2 bases short, with 14 bases between. The sequenced CDR3 bases are TGTGCCAGCAGCCAAGGGGGCAGGGGATCCAACACTGAA. Protein sequence: CASSQGGRGSNTE. The whole CDR3 protein reads CASSQGGRGSNTEAFF.

Points on this clone: The CDR3 end falls 3 residues outside the read, so it is completed with the germline J gene. This chain links TRBV2 with TRBJ1-2; tentatively, D is TRBD1 (5 bases). The V end lost 0 bases, the J end lost 6 bases, and 17 bases lay between the germline ends. The V gene's germline CDR1 is SNHLY and CDR2 FYNNEI. This CDR3 contains 16 residues. Partial CDR3 DNA: TGTGCCAGCAGTGAAGCGGCGGCAGGGCCAGAAGATGGC. Translation: CASSEAAAGPEDG. The CDR3 reads in full as CASSEAAAGPEDGYTF.

Concerning this clone: The read comes to an end 3 residues before the CDR3 does, leaving the germline J gene to fill in the end. The V call is TRBV27, the J call TRBJ2-1, with unresolved D. This CDR3 is built from 14 residues. The V end lost 2 bases, the J end lost 0 bases, and 5 bases lay between the germline ends. The germline gives CDR1 MNHEY, CDR2 SMNVEV (reference sequence). The CDR3 spells CASSLRSSYNEQFF. CDR3 DNA (partial): TGTGCCAGCAGTTTAAGGTCCTCCTACAATGAG.